The 24 T cell receptor beta chains given below trace back to one sample, sequenced in a study of blood T cell repertoires in COVID-19. Clones were sequenced by immunoSEQ multiplex PCR, and TCRdb holds only the in-frame ones, with some missing. The sample comprises about 240,000 clones, 88% of which are singletons, and about 0.8% rests with the top ten. The sequencing input was peripheral blood. All receptors come from a woman between 25 and 40 years old with acute or convalescent COVID-19.

Only a few counts were recorded for this clone. The chain is built from TRBV19 and TRBJ1-4; TRBD1 agrees at 7 bases. This CDR3 region has 20 residues. The germline V gene has CDR1 LNHDA and CDR2 SQIVND (reference sequence). V lost 3 bases and J lost 3; bases outside the gene matches: 19. In DNA, the CDR3 is TGTGCCAGTAGTATGGGGTTCCGGCGGAACACAGGGGAGTCTAATGAAAAACTGTTTTTT. Its translation: CASSMGFRRNTGESNEKLFF. The full variable domain, its missing parts supplied by reference TRBV19 and TRBJ1-4, is DGGITQSPKYLFRKEGQNVTLSCEQNLNHDAMYWYRQDPGQGLRLIYYSQIVNDFQKGDIAEGYSVSREKKESFPLTVTSAQKNPTAFYLCASSMGFRRNTGESNEKLFFGSGTQLSVL.

The rearrangement links TRBV18 to TRBJ1-4, with 8 bases matching TRBD1. The CDR3 covers 15 residues. CDR1 and CDR2 from the germline V gene are KGHSH and LQKENI. Losses at the gene ends were 3 bases for V and 6 bases for J; bases not matched to a gene: 6. The CDR3 nucleotides are TGTGCCAGCTCACCGAGGACAGGGAGGGATGAAAAACTGTTTTTT. Translation gives CASSPRTGRDEKLFF.

The chain recombines TRBV27 with TRBJ1-6; no reliable D call. Trimming left V 0 bases short and J 8 bases short, with 11 bases between. The CDR3 runs to 15 residues. Germline V gives CDR1 MNHEY, CDR2 SMNVEV (reference sequence). CDR3 region: CASSLSWAADSPLHF. Written as DNA, the CDR3 is TGTGCCAGCAGTTTATCCTGGGCAGCCGATTCACCCCTCCACTTT.

V is TRBV20-1 and J is TRBJ1-1; TRBD1 might be the D (5 bases). CDR1 DFQATT and CDR2 SNEGSKA come from the germline V gene (reference sequence). V lost 3 bases and J 6 bases, leaving 20 bases between the germline ends. The CDR3 has 15 amino acids. The CDR3 DNA reads TGCAGTGCTAGTGGCGGGTCAGGGAGGTCGGCTGAAGCTTTCTTT. Translation: CSASGGSGRSAEAFF.

V gene TRBV7-6 combines with J gene TRBJ2-5; D uncertain. This CDR3 is built from 13 residues. CDR1 is SGHVS and CDR2 is FNYEAQ in the germline V gene. Deletions cut 1 base from V and 4 bases from J, with 7 bases between. CDR3 sequence (DNA): TGTGCCAGCAGCTTAGTTATCGGAGAGACCCAGTACTTC. Protein: CASSLVIGETQYF.

This clone was counted a few times. The gene calls are TRBV7-2 and TRBJ2-2, with 9 bases that match TRBD1. The germline CDR1 and CDR2 sequences are SGHTA and FQGNSA. This CDR3 region has 15 residues. J lost 5 bases, V lost 6 bases, and 7 bases had no gene match. CDR3 sequence (DNA): TGTGCCAGCAGTACTAGACAGGGGGGAACCGGGGAGCTGTTTTTT. Its translation is CASSTRQGGTGELFF.

The chain employs TRBV19 and TRBJ2-7; 9 bases fit TRBD1. The CDR3 covers 15 residues. Germline lookup yields CDR1 LNHDA and CDR2 SQIVND (reference sequence). The J segment lost 2 bases and the V segment lost 3 bases, leaving 5 bases of the junction unmatched. This CDR3 is CASSMPGTGTYEQYF. DNA of the CDR3: TGTGCCAGTAGTATGCCCGGGACAGGGACCTACGAGCAGTACTTC.

CDR3 amino acids: CASSLQGLAEAFF. As DNA, the CDR3 is TGCGCCAGCAGCTTACAGGGTTTGGCTGAAGCTTTCTTT. This chain uses TRBV5-1 with TRBJ1-1; tentative D call: TRBD1 (6 bases). Germline CDR1 is SGHRS and CDR2 is YFSETQ. Trimming pared 2 bases from V and 6 bases from J, leaving 11 bases between. The CDR3 runs to 13 residues.

The chain is built from TRBV11-2 and TRBJ2-3; TRBD2 might be the D (5 bases). This CDR3 has 17 residues. V gave up 2 bases and J gave up 0 bases, with 15 bases separating them. Germline V gene lookup returns CDR1 SGHAT and CDR2 FQNNGV. The CDR3 DNA is TGTGCCAGCAGCTTACTAGCTAGCTGGGCTAGCACAGATACGCAGTATTTT. As protein: CASSLLASWASTDTQYF.

The chain carries TRBV9 and TRBJ2-6; TRBD2 agrees at 10 bases. J lost 4 bases, V lost 3 bases, and 10 bases had no gene match. The CDR3 loop spans 18 amino acids. Germline loops: CDR1 SGDLS, CDR2 YYNGEE. The chain's CDR3 is CASSGWSGRATGANVLTF. Here the CDR3 DNA reads TGTGCCAGCAGCGGGTGGAGCGGGAGGGCCACAGGGGCCAACGTCCTGACTTTC.

The rearrangement links TRBV10-3 to TRBJ1-5, with a possible D match to TRBD1 (5 bases). Trimming cost V 5 bases and J 4 bases, with 9 bases left between them. CDR3 length: 13 amino acids. Germline V CDR1 and CDR2: ENHRY, SYGVKD. The CDR3 reads CAISNQGNQPQHF. The DNA for the CDR3 is TGTGCCATCAGTAATCAGGGTAATCAGCCCCAGCATTTT.

In the case of this clone: Other DNA sequences of this sample code for an identical CDR3. J is TRBJ2-4 and V is TRBV6-1; 9 bases are a match to TRBD2. Germline CDR1 is MNHNS and CDR2 is SASEGT. Trimming cost V 1 base and J 12 bases; bases outside gene matches: 7. CDR3 length: 14 amino acids. This CDR3 is CASSEVGSSGAQYF. CDR3 bases: TGTGCCAGCAGTGAAGTAGGGTCTAGCGGGGCTCAGTACTTC.

V gene TRBV28 combines with J gene TRBJ1-4; possible D gene TRBD1, 5 bases. Germline lookup yields CDR1 MDHEN and CDR2 SYDVKM. This CDR3 has 15 amino acids. V lost 5 bases to trimming and J lost 0 bases, with 10 bases between them. The CDR3 DNA reads as TGTGCCAGCAGTGCACAGGAAACAACTAATGAAAAACTGTTTTTT. This gives the protein CASSAQETTNEKLFF.

The chain links TRBV3-1 (or the pseudogene TRBV3-2) to TRBJ2-1; no firm D call. The CDR3 sequence is 14 residues long. V lost 4 bases and J 7 bases, leaving 14 bases between the germline ends. CDR1 and CDR2 (germline): LGHDT, YNNKEL (reference sequence). The CDR3 nucleotides read TGTGCCAGCAGCCCCTCAGGCCTATCAAATGAGCAGTTCTTC. This translates into CASSPSGLSNEQFF.

V is TRBV5-1 and J is TRBJ2-2; tentative D call: TRBD2 (7 bases). Trimming pared 0 bases from V and 5 bases from J, leaving 14 bases between. CDR1 is SGHRS, CDR2 YFSETQ, per germline. The CDR3 is made up of 16 amino acids. CDR3 in DNA: TGCGCCAGCAGCTTGGTTCGGGGGGCGCAGACCGGGGAGCTGTTTTTT. Protein product: CASSLVRGAQTGELFF.

The V gene is TRBV21-1, the J gene TRBJ1-6. TRBV21-1 is classified as a pseudogene. The CDR3 consists of 16 residues. The CDR3 DNA reads TGTGCCAGCAGCAAACCGGGACGGGGGTATAATTCACCCCTCCACTTT. Encoded protein: CASSKPGRGYNSPLHF.

In DNA, the CDR3 is TGTGCCAGTAGTATCGATAACAGGGGTACAAGGACTGAAGCTTTCTTT. The encoded protein is CASSIDNRGTRTEAFF. V and J are TRBV19 and TRBJ1-1; 7 nucleotides match TRBD1. This CDR3 contains 16 residues. Per the germline V gene, CDR1 is LNHDA and CDR2 is SQIVND (reference sequence). V was clipped by 3 bases and J by 5 bases; unmatched bases: 12.

This clone was recorded only once. V gene TRBV19 combines with J gene TRBJ2-2; 10 nucleotides match TRBD2. Germline CDR1 LNHDA, CDR2 SQIVND (reference sequence). J lost 7 bases, V lost 4 bases, and 6 bases had no gene match. The CDR3 runs to 15 residues. The CDR3 protein is CASSRLAGEIGELFF. The CDR3 DNA reads as TGTGCCAGTAGTAGGCTAGCGGGAGAGATCGGGGAGCTGTTTTTT.

The chain recombines TRBV9 with TRBJ1-4; D perhaps matches TRBD1 (5 bases). Germline V gives CDR1 SGDLS, CDR2 YYNGEE. The length of the CDR3 is 14 residues. Trimming removed 5 bases from V and 2 bases from J, with 10 bases in between. The chain's CDR3 is CASRETDTNEKLFF. In DNA, the CDR3 is TGTGCCAGCAGGGAGACAGATACTAATGAAAAACTGTTTTTT.

This clone was detected ten times or more. V usage is TRBV7-9 and J usage is TRBJ2-1; the match to TRBD2 covers 11 bases. Unmatched junction bases numbered 7, after V lost 3 bases and J lost 3 bases. The CDR3 spans 17 residues. The germline CDR1 and CDR2 sequences are SEHNR and FQNEAQ (reference sequence). The CDR3 loop reads CASSFRSGTSGYNEQFF. CDR3 DNA: TGTGCCAGCAGCTTTCGCTCTGGGACTAGCGGCTACAATGAGCAGTTCTTC.

The chain employs TRBV6-6 and TRBJ2-7; TRBD1 matches at 7 bases. The CDR3 loop spans 14 amino acids. CDR1 MNHNY and CDR2 SVGAGI come from the germline V gene (reference sequence). The ends lost 4 bases at V and 3 bases at J; junction bases unmatched: 6. CDR3 amino acids: CASSSYRGGYEQYF. As DNA, the CDR3 is TGTGCCAGCAGTTCGTACAGGGGTGGCTACGAGCAGTACTTC.

The V call is TRBV5-8, the J call TRBJ2-7, with D unresolved. Trimming shortened V by 4 bases and J by 3 bases, and 11 bases separated the two germline ends. The CDR3 is made up of 13 amino acids. The V gene's germline CDR1 is SGHTS and CDR2 YDEGEE. The CDR3 DNA reads TGTGCCAGCAGCCACGGTGGGCGCTACGAGCAGTACTTC. Translated, it gives CASSHGGRYEQYF.

V and J are TRBV4-3 and TRBJ2-7; D gene ambiguous. CDR1 and CDR2 (germline): LGHNA, YSLEER. This CDR3 has 16 residues. V lost 0 bases and J lost 2, with 14 bases in between. CDR3 amino acids: CASSQDWIWSTYEQYF. The DNA for the CDR3 is TGCGCCAGCAGCCAAGATTGGATTTGGAGTACCTACGAGCAGTACTTC.

The gene calls are TRBV2 and TRBJ2-1; 7 bases match TRBD1. Germline values: CDR1 SNHLY, CDR2 FYNNEI. The ends lost 10 bases at V and 2 bases at J; junction bases unmatched: 8. The CDR3 runs to 14 residues. The CDR3 here is CATIQGTAYNEQFF. Here the CDR3 DNA reads TGTGCCACTATACAGGGGACCGCCTACAATGAGCAGTTCTTC. The variable domain in full, completed from reference TRBV2 and TRBJ2-1, reads EPEVTQTPSHQVTQMGQEVILRCVPISNHLYFYWYRQILGQKVEFLVSFYNNEISEKSEIFDDQFSVERPDGSNFTLKIRSTKLEDSAMYFCATIQGTAYNEQFFGPGTRLTVL.